This T cell receptor (beta chain) was captured in a study of cytomegalovirus exposure and HLA in healthy donors. Across the study: Prior work identified some 120 million unique TCR beta sequences in 150 million to 200 million T cells.

Overall study results and limits: Accurate prediction of most subjects' HLA-A and HLA-B alleles from TCR beta sequences was reported. Later work found most CMV-associated TCR beta chains apparently HLA-restricted. Cytomegalovirus-associated TCR beta chains were listed, numbering over 150.

As to this clone: The antigen is not known.

The study ran its PCR with 60 Vbeta and 13 Jbeta primers. This table comes from immunoSEQ multiplex PCR, and its TCRdb copy is limited to in-frame clones, with some not included. The data hold under 130,000 clones, with 75% to 90% observed a single time. CDR3 size: 14 residues. With 3 bases removed from V and 4 bases from J, the gap between germline ends came to 13 bases. CDR1 is SGDLS and CDR2 is YYNGEE in the germline V gene. The TCR comes from a man aged 30 to 39 in good health and CMV-seropositive. V and J are TRBV9 and TRBJ1-1; D perhaps matches TRBD1 (6 bases). The sample was PBMCs. CDR3 residues: CASSARLGATEAFF. The DNA for the CDR3 is TGTGCCAGCAGCGCGCGGTTGGGGGCCACTGAAGCTTTCTTT.